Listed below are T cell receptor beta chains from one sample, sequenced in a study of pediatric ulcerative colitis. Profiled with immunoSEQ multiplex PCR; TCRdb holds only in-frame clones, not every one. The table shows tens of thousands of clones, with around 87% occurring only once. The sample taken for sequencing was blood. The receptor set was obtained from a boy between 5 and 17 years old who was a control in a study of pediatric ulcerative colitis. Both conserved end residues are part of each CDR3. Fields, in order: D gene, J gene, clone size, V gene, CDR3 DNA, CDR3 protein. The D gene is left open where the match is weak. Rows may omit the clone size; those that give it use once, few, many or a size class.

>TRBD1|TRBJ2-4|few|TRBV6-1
TGTGCCAGCAGTGAAGAAACAGGGGGCCTAGCCAAAAACATTCAGTACTTC
CASSEETGGLAKNIQYF
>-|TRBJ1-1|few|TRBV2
TGTGCCAGCAGTGCAGGGATAGGGACTGAAGCTTTCTTT
CASSAGIGTEAFF
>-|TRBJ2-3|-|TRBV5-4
TGTGCCAGCACCAACAAAGCGACAGATACGCAGTATTTT
CASTNKATDTQYF
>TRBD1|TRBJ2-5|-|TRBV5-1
TGCGCCAGCAGCTTGGGGATGACAGGGGCGAAGGAGACCCAGTACTTC
CASSLGMTGAKETQYF
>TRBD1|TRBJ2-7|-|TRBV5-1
TGCGCCAGCAGCTCTCGGGACAGTACCTACGAGCAGTACTTC
CASSSRDSTYEQYF
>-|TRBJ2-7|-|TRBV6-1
TGTGCCAGCAGTGTCCGTGCGGACCGCTCCTACGAGCAGTACTTC
CASSVRADRSYEQYF
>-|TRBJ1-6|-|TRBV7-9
TGTGCCAGCAGCCCAGACAGACTTTACAGGCCCCTCCACTTT
CASSPDRLYRPLHF
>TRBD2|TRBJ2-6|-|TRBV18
TGTGCCAGCTCAGGTCTAGCGGGAGGCTTCTCTGGGGCCAACGTCCTGACTTTC
CASSGLAGGFSGANVLTF
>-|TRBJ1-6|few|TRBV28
TGTGCCAGCAGTCCAACCCAACAGGGAATCGCACCCCTCCACTTT
CASSPTQQGIAPLHF
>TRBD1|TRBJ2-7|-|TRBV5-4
TGTGCCAGCAGCGCAGACAGGGATAATAGTTACGAGCAGTACTTC
CASSADRDNSYEQYF
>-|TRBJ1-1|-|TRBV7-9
TGTGCCAGCAGCTTGGTTGCTAGGGGAACTGAAGCTTTCTTT
CASSLVARGTEAFF
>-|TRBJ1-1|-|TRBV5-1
TGCGCCAGCAGCTTGGTCTGGGGGCGAGGGACTGAAGCTTTCTTT
CASSLVWGRGTEAFF
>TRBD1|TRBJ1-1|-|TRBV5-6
TGTGCCAGCAGCGAAAAAGCCGGGACAGAAAACACTGAAGCTTTCTTT
CASSEKAGTENTEAFF
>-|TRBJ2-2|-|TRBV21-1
TGTGCCAGCAGCAGTTCTGACAGGGGGTTGACCGGGGAGCTGTTTTTT
CASSSSDRGLTGELFF
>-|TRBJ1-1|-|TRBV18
TGTGCCAGCTCACCAGGAACTGAAGCTTTCTTT
CASSPGTEAFF
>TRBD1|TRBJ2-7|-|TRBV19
TGTGCCAGTTCCTGGGACAGCTCCTACGAGCAGTACTTC
CASSWDSSYEQYF
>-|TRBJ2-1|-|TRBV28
TGTGCCAGCAGTTTAGGGTCTTACAATGAGCAGTTCTTC
CASSLGSYNEQFF
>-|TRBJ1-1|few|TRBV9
TGTGCCAGCAGCGCCACCATGAACACTGAAGCTTTCTTT
CASSATMNTEAFF
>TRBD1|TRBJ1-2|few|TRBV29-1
TGCAGCATCCAACAGGGGGAGGGCTACACCTTC
CSIQQGEGYTF
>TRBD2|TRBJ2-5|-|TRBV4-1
TGCGCCAGCAGCCAAGAAAGGAACGGCGCGGGAGGGGTAGAGTACCAAGAGACCCAGTACTTC
CASSQERNGAGGVEYQETQYF
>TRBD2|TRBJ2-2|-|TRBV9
TGTGCCAGCAGCGTAGTCGGGAGGGCCTCCGGGGAGCTGTTTTTT
CASSVVGRASGELFF
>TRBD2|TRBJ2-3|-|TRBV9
TGTGCCAGCAGCCCCGGGACTAGCGGGGGCCTTGGGGGGACAGATACGCAGTATTTT
CASSPGTSGGLGGTDTQYF
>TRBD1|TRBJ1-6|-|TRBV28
TGTGCCAGCAGTTCGGGACAGGGACGATATTCACCCCTCCACTTT
CASSSGQGRYSPLHF
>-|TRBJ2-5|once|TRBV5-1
TGCGCCAGCAGCTCTCACATCCGGGGAGAGACCCAGTACTTC
CASSSHIRGETQYF
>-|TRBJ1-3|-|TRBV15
TGTGCCACCAGCAGAGATCGGGGGGAGGGAAACACCATATATTTT
CATSRDRGEGNTIYF
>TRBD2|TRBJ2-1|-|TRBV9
TGTGCCAGCAGCGAAGCGGGAGTTGGCTACAATGAGCAGTTCTTC
CASSEAGVGYNEQFF
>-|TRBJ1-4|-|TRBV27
TGTGCCAGCAGGGTACAGGGATATGGAGAAAAACTGTTTTTT
CASRVQGYGEKLFF
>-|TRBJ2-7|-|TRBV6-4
TGTGCCAGCAGCCCTGGAGCAGCCTCCTACGAGCAGTACTTC
CASSPGAASYEQYF
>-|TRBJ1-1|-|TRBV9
TGTGCCAGCAGCGTACTAGGGACTGGGAACACTGAAGCTTTCTTT
CASSVLGTGNTEAFF
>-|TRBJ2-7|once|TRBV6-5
TGTGCCAGCAGTTACGTACGGGGGCTACCCTACGAGCAGTACTTC
CASSYVRGLPYEQYF
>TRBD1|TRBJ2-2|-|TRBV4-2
TGTGCCAGCAGCCTACCGACAGGGGGCAGCGGGGAGCTGTTTTTT
CASSLPTGGSGELFF
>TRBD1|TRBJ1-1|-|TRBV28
TGTGCCAGCAGGGACAGGTTGAACACTGAAGCTTTCTTT
CASRDRLNTEAFF
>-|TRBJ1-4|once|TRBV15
TGTGCCACCAGCAGAGGTAGGGGCGCGGATGAAAAACTGTTTTTT
CATSRGRGADEKLFF
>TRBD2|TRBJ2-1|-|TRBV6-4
TGTGCCAGCAGTGAAGGGACTAGCGGGTCAGGTGAGCAGTTCTTC
CASSEGTSGSGEQFF
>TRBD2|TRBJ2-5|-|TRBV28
TGTGCCAGCAGTTTTGTTGCGGGAGTTCTCCAAGAGACCCAGTACTTC
CASSFVAGVLQETQYF
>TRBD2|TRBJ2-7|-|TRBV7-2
TGTGCCAGCAGCTCCCCCACTAGCGGGAGAATCCACGAGCAGTACTTC
CASSSPTSGRIHEQYF
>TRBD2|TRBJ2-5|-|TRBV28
TGTGCCAGCATTCCCACGGGAGGCAGGGAGACCCAGTACTTC
CASIPTGGRETQYF
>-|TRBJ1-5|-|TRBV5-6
TGTGCCAGCAGCTTGGGAGCCTATAGCAATCAGCCCCAGCATTTT
CASSLGAYSNQPQHF
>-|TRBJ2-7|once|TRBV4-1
TGCGCCAGCAGCCAAAAATCCCTCGGCGAGCAGTACTTC
CASSQKSLGEQYF
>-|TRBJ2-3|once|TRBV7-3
TGTGCCAGCAGCTTGAGGGGTGGCACACAGAGCACAGATACGCAGTATTTT
CASSLRGGTQSTDTQYF
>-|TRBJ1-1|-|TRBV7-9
TGTGCCAGCAGCTTAACTGTACGGGGGTCCACTGAAGCTTTCTTT
CASSLTVRGSTEAFF
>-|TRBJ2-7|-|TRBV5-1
TGCGCCAGCAGCGAAGTGGGGGCGTACGAGCAGTACTTC
CASSEVGAYEQYF
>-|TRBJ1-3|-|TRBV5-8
TGTGCCAGCAGCTTTGGGAACTCTGGAAACACCATATATTTT
CASSFGNSGNTIYF
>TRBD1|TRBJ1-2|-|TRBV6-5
TGTGCCAGCAGAAGTAGGGGGCGTGGGTATGGCTACACCTTC
CASRSRGRGYGYTF
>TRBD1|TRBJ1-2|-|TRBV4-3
TGCGCCAGCAGCCTTGGACAGGGACTAGCCTACACCTTC
CASSLGQGLAYTF
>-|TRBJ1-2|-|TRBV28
TGTGCCAGCAACCAGGGTAACTATGGCTACACCTTC
CASNQGNYGYTF
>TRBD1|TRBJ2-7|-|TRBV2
TGTGCCAGCAGTGAAGCGCTTCTGGACAGGAGCTCCTACGAGCAGTACTTC
CASSEALLDRSSYEQYF
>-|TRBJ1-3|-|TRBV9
TGTGCCAGCAGCGGTGTAGGGGGGTCAGGAAACACCATATATTTT
CASSGVGGSGNTIYF
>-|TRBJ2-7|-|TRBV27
TGTTACCGACCGATTGACGGTGAGGGGCGGGGTATTGGTAAACAGTACTTC
CYRPIDGEGRGIGKQYF
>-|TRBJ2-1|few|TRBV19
TGTGCCAGTAGTAACCCTTTTTTGGACAGACACAATGAGCAGTTCTTC
CASSNPFLDRHNEQFF
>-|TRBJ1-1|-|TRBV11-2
TGTGCCAGCAGCCAGCACACTGAAGCTTTCTTT
CASSQHTEAFF
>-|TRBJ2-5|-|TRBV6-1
TGTGCCAGCAGACGACAAACTAAAGAGACCCAGTACTTC
CASRRQTKETQYF
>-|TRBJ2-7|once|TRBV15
TGTGCCACCAGCACACCGGCCAACTTGGAGCAGTACTTC
CATSTPANLEQYF
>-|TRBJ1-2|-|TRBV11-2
TGTGCCAGCAGCTTTTCGGTAGACCATTATGGCTACACCTTC
CASSFSVDHYGYTF
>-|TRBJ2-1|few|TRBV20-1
TGCAGTGCTAGAGTGGTCAATGAGCAGTTCTTC
CSARVVNEQFF